This TCR beta chain was obtained from a study of shared clonotypes between healthy human individuals. The CDR3 totals 15 residues. In germline, CDR1 is KGHSH, CDR2 LQKENI. V was clipped by 0 bases and J by 2 bases; unmatched bases: 2. Generated by immunoSEQ multiplex PCR, the TCRdb table keeps only in-frame clones and is missing some. This repertoire shows around 2.3 million clones, approximately 96% found once; its top ten account for less than 0.15%. Findings and caveats of the study: Clonotypes shared by all four sorted-subset donors had higher generation probabilities than non-shared clonotypes. An anticipated effect of sequencing depth on clonotype sharing among donors was recognized.

Donation came from healthy HIV-negative adults that had no recent acute infections or vaccinations. From CD4+ cells came CD45RA+ naive and CD45RA-negative memory subsets. As to this clone: Its target is not known. The same CDR3 also results from other DNA sequences found in this sample.

V and J are TRBV18 and TRBJ2-7; 9 positions match TRBD1. Source material: naive CD4+ T cells sorted from blood. Subset meaning: CD45RA+ positively selected. The source of this sequence is a man aged 18 to 29 in good health. The CDR3 loop reads CASSPPGTGTYEQYF. The CDR3 bases are TGTGCCAGCTCACCACCGGGGACAGGGACCTACGAGCAGTACTTC.